This TCR beta chain was sequenced in a study of post-analysis software for immune sequencing data. Study-wide findings and caveats: In patients, TRBV5-6, TRBV5-1 and TRBV20-1 belonged to four or five TRBV segments found more frequently than in controls. Strong co-clustering by F measure was evident for samples that had been prepared in the same batch. Multiple sclerosis patients showed significantly lower normalized Chao1 diversity than controls did.

A note on this clonotype: Its antigen is not identified.

This CDR3 region has 16 residues. Looked up from germline, CDR1 is SGHRS and CDR2 is YFSETQ. cDNA libraries for TCR beta contained unique molecular identifiers. About 500,000 cDNA molecules were obtained per 1 to 10 million input T cells. One entry per CDR3 protein results from TCRdb running MiXCR on the PCR reads. In the table there are some 240,000 distinct CDR3 sequences, about 38% of which are singletons. The sample taken for sequencing was blood. The chain links TRBV5-1 to TRBJ2-1, with D unresolved. Judging by the DNA end, TRBJ2-7 fits better; the J call may be wrong. This TCR derives from a girl aged 5-17 years with multiple sclerosis. Written as DNA, the CDR3 is TGCGCCAGCAGCTTGGATATGACTCCAAGCTACAATAAGCAGTACTTC. Translating gives CASSLDMTPSYNKQYF.